Following are 14 T cell receptor beta chains from one sample sequenced in a study of shared clonotypes between healthy human individuals. Clones were read by immunoSEQ multiplex PCR, and TCRdb kept only the in-frame ones, dropping some. Here the sample spans roughly 1 million clones, approximately 80% being singletons. The sequenced sample consisted of memory CD4+ T cells from PBMCs. Subset given: CD45RA-negative fraction. These receptors came from a man aged 18 to 35 in good health. Some clones in this sample may be carry-over from other donors' samples.

The rearrangement uses TRBV11-1 and TRBJ1-2, with a weak D call TRBD1 (5 bases). Germline V CDR1 and CDR2: SGHAT, FQDESV (reference sequence). The length of the CDR3 is 15 residues. Trimming pared 3 bases from V and 7 bases from J, leaving 18 bases between. The DNA of the CDR3 is TGTGCCAGCAGCTTTCACCGGGACGCCTCAGTTGGCTACACCTTC. Protein product: CASSFHRDASVGYTF.

CDR3: CASSPSPGGPTTNEKLFF. In DNA form, the CDR3 reads TGCGCCAGCAGCCCGTCGCCGGGAGGCCCAACAACTAATGAAAAACTGTTTTTT. V gene TRBV5-1 combines with J gene TRBJ1-4, with D hard to call. The CDR3 loop spans 18 amino acids. CDR1 SGHRS and CDR2 YFSETQ come from the germline V gene. Between the trimmed V and J ends, which lost 4 bases and 0 bases, there was a span of 19 bases.

J is TRBJ2-2 and V is TRBV11-2; 8 bases match TRBD1. Germline CDR1 is SGHAT and CDR2 is FQNNGV. J lost 0 bases, V lost 5 bases, and 5 bases had no gene match. The CDR3 has 16 amino acids. CDR3 region: CASSTGQGTNTGELFF. CDR3 sequence (DNA): TGTGCCAGCAGCACAGGACAGGGAACGAACACCGGGGAGCTGTTTTTT.

This clone occurred a few times. The chain employs TRBV18 and TRBJ2-1; D is perhaps TRBD1 or TRBD2 (5 bases each). Germline V gives CDR1 KGHSH, CDR2 LQKENI. CDR3 size: 14 residues. Trimming took off 6 bases at V and 7 bases at J, with 16 bases between the two ends. CDR3 protein: CASSGTGSKNEQFF. The CDR3 DNA reads as TGTGCCAGCTCCGGGACGGGGTCTAAGAATGAGCAGTTCTTC.

This clone appeared a few times. The chain links TRBV7-9 to TRBJ2-7; 7 nucleotides match TRBD2. Per germline, CDR1 SEHNR and CDR2 FQNEAQ (reference sequence). The CDR3 covers 17 residues. V lost 0 bases and J lost 9; bases outside the gene matches: 17. CDR3 DNA: TGTGCCAGCAGCTTAGCGTGGGCTAGCGGACCTGCTCGCGGGCAGTACTTC. It is translated as CASSLAWASGPARGQYF.

This rearrangement joins TRBV7-7 to TRBJ2-2; D may be TRBD2 (5 bases). The CDR3 spans 13 residues. Germline assignment: CDR1 SSHAT and CDR2 FNYEAQ (reference sequence). Trimming removed 5 bases from V and 5 bases from J, with 9 bases in between. CDR3 coding DNA: TGTGCCAGCAGCCTGACTACTACCGGGGAGCTGTTTTTT. Translation: CASSLTTTGELFF.

Turning to this clone: Since a much larger clone is just one base distant, this may be a read error. The chain employs TRBV5-1 and TRBJ2-1, with D perhaps matching TRBD2 (5 bases). The CDR3 has 13 amino acids. The germline CDR1 and CDR2 sequences are SGHRS and YFSETQ. Trimming took off 4 bases at V and 3 bases at J, with 8 bases between the two ends. The CDR3 protein is CASSPRDYNEQFF. CDR3 sequence (DNA): TGCGCCAGCAGCCCCCGGGACTACAATGAGCAGTTCTTC. Full variable domain (remainder filled in from reference TRBV5-1 and TRBJ2-1): KAGVTQTPRYLIKTRGQQVTLSCSPISGHRSVSWYQQTPGQGLQFLFEYFSETQRNKGNFPGRFSGRQFSNSRSEMNVSTLELGDSALYLCASSPRDYNEQFFGPGTRLTVL.

This chain links TRBV28 with TRBJ1-2; tentatively, D is TRBD1 (6 bases). CDR3 size: 15 residues. Trimming cost V 7 bases and J 3 bases, with 18 bases left between them. Germline values: CDR1 MDHEN, CDR2 SYDVKM. The CDR3, as DNA: TGTGCCAGCACCCCCGGGGGGGCCCGGGACTATGGCTACACCTTC. Its protein is CASTPGGARDYGYTF.

This clone has only a few counts. The CDR3, as DNA: TGCGCCAGCAGCTCGCAGGTTGCAACTAATGAAAAACTGTTTTTT. Protein: CASSSQVATNEKLFF. The V gene is TRBV5-1, the J gene TRBJ1-4; D is undetermined. Germline V gene lookup returns CDR1 SGHRS and CDR2 YFSETQ. V gave up 3 bases and J gave up 0 bases, with 9 bases separating them. The CDR3 has 15 residues.

This clone was found a few times. This sample also contains other DNA sequences that code for the same CDR3. This chain links TRBV19 with TRBJ2-2; no clear D. The CDR3 has 14 residues. Germline V CDR1 and CDR2: LNHDA, SQIVND (reference sequence). V lost 1 base and J 0 bases, leaving 3 bases between the germline ends. The chain's CDR3 is CASSIGSNTGELFF. In DNA form, the CDR3 reads TGTGCCAGTAGTATAGGTTCGAACACCGGGGAGCTGTTTTTT.

J is TRBJ2-2 and V is TRBV5-1, with D possibly matching TRBD1 (6 bases). This CDR3 has 15 residues. Germline CDR1 reads SGHRS; CDR2 reads YFSETQ. The V end lost 2 bases, the J end lost 6 bases, and 14 bases lay between the germline ends. The CDR3 here is CASSFASPGAGELFF. CDR3 coding DNA: TGCGCCAGCAGCTTCGCCAGCCCAGGGGCCGGGGAGCTGTTTTTT.

In this sample, this clone turned up a few times. The rearrangement uses TRBV18 and TRBJ1-5; D is ambiguous. V lost 6 bases and J lost 6, with 15 bases in between. This CDR3 has 14 amino acids. Germline values: CDR1 KGHSH, CDR2 LQKENI. The CDR3: CASSSDQGGQPQHF. The DNA of the CDR3 is TGTGCCAGCTCTTCCGACCAAGGCGGTCAGCCCCAGCATTTT.

The chain employs TRBV28 and TRBJ2-7, with unresolved D. Trimming cost V 10 bases and J 4 bases, with 20 bases left between them. Germline V lookup: CDR1 MDHEN, CDR2 SYDVKM. The length of the CDR3 is 14 residues. The CDR3, as DNA: TGTGCCACCCTCAAGCTGGTTGGTGCGTACGAGCAGTACTTC. As protein: CATLKLVGAYEQYF.

V and J are TRBV5-1 and TRBJ2-1; D call uncertain. In germline, CDR1 is SGHRS, CDR2 YFSETQ. This CDR3 region has 17 residues. V was shortened by 4 bases and J by 2 bases, with 19 bases between the two germline ends. The CDR3 coding sequence is TGCGCCAGCAGCGCCCCAAACGGGTTAGTCACCTACAATGAGCAGTTCTTC. Its protein is CASSAPNGLVTYNEQFF. Filled out from reference TRBV5-1 and TRBJ2-1, the complete variable domain reads KAGVTQTPRYLIKTRGQQVTLSCSPISGHRSVSWYQQTPGQGLQFLFEYFSETQRNKGNFPGRFSGRQFSNSRSEMNVSTLELGDSALYLCASSAPNGLVTYNEQFFGPGTRLTVL.